The source of this T cell receptor beta chain is a study of cytomegalovirus exposure and HLA in healthy donors. Study-wide background: Among roughly 180 million T cells, an earlier analysis found around 100 million unique TCR beta sequences. Study-wide results and limits: According to a later analysis, most TCR beta chains associated with CMV appeared HLA-restricted. Donors belonging to an Asian-associated ancestry cluster reportedly showed fewer N-insertions in productive TCRs than the roughly 670-donor mean, according to what a later analysis found.

Concerning this clone itself: Its antigen is as yet unknown.

Primers included in the PCR were 60 Vbeta and 13 Jbeta primers. Authors' methods: A later analysis counted approximately 80 million unique TCR beta chains, some 12 million shared. Only in-frame clones appear in the TCRdb table, and some are missing; sequencing was by immunoSEQ multiplex PCR. V, J and clone size are those of that table, while D and trimming were read from the DNA. The table records 170,000 or so clones, approximately 82% of them present only once. The CDR3 sequence is 14 residues long. The germline CDR1 and CDR2 sequences are SGDLS and YYNGEE. The V and J ends lost 3 bases and 5 bases, in that order; junction bases with no gene match: 3.

Sequencing was done on a sample of PBMCs. This receptor was taken from a man in his fifties or sixties in good health and CMV-seropositive. The chain combines TRBV9 with TRBJ2-5; TRBD2 aligns across 11 bases. The CDR3 bases are TGTGCCAGCAGCGGAACTAGCGGGGGTGAGACCCAGTACTTC. It specifies CASSGTSGGETQYF.